This T cell receptor (beta chain) was sequenced in a study of CXCR3-negative and CXCR3-positive naive CD8 T cells. UMI-labeled 5' RACE TRB cDNA libraries were prepared from the cells. TCRdb re-called the 5' RACE reads; one entry per CDR3 protein, DNA not given. The sample table sets out about 84,000 distinct CDR3 sequences. Sorts that each held around 300,000 cells were run in triplicate for every CD8+ T cell subset. Within the CD8+ T cell compartment, naive cells were CD45RO-CCR7+CD27+CD95-. Germline V CDR1 and CDR2: SGHDT, YYEEEE. The CDR3 runs 15 residues. Worth noting for this clonotype: The antigen remains undetermined.

Whole-study findings and limits: Memory cells showed distinct TRBV-TRBJ patterns, while the two naive subsets matched. Cryopreservation partially decreased CXCR3 expression, and most assays used fresh PBMCs. TRB CDR3s of CXCR3-positive naive cells were more hydrophobic than those of CXCR3-negative naive cells.

The chain employs TRBV5-6 and TRBJ2-1; TCRdb returns TRBD1, unconfirmable since there is no DNA. The source material was naive CXCR3+ CD8+ T cells from blood. Subset described: CD45RO-CCR7+CD27+CD95- naive CD8+ T cells expressing CXCR3 (TNR3+). This TCR was recovered from a human donor in good health. Some clones in this sample may be carry-over from other donors' samples. The chain's CDR3 is CASSLGTGVYNEQFF.